These 9 T cell receptor beta chains were all obtained from the same sample, sequenced in a study of blood T cell repertoires in COVID-19. Here immunoSEQ multiplex PCR was the method, and the copy in TCRdb shows in-frame clones only, minus some. The sample includes around 40,000 clones, about 87% of them seen just once. Sequenced input: peripheral blood. The receptors were sampled from a man between 40 and 49 years old with COVID-19, enrolled during active disease.

The chain has TRBV27 and TRBJ1-4; TRBD1 is a possible D gene (5 bases). From germline, CDR1 is MNHEY and CDR2 SMNVEV (reference sequence). The CDR3 runs to 16 residues. V was clipped by 5 bases and J by 3 bases, with 16 bases between them. CDR3 DNA: TGTGCCAGCAGTGATGACGACAGAGAATCTAATGAAAAACTGTTTTTT. Encoded protein: CASSDDDRESNEKLFF.

Comments on this clone: At one boundary the junction diverges from the germline segment, which might be a read error. The V and J genes are TRBV2 and TRBJ1-5, with TRBD1 identical over 7 bases. Germline V lookup: CDR1 SNHLY, CDR2 FYNNEI. This CDR3 has 14 residues. The CDR3 protein is CASREGQGNQPQHF. As DNA, the CDR3 is TGTGCCAGCAGGGAAGGACAGGGCAATCAGCCCCAGCATTTT.

Details on this clone: In the same sample, other DNA sequences code for this CDR3. For the CDR3, the DNA is TGTGCCAGCAGGGCAGACAGAACGAACACCGGGGAGCTGTTTTTT. Its translation: CASRADRTNTGELFF. The chain has TRBV2 and TRBJ2-2, with D possibly TRBD1 on 5 matching bases. V was cut by 6 bases and J by 0 bases, with 11 bases left in between. There are 15 residues in the CDR3. Germline assignment: CDR1 SNHLY and CDR2 FYNNEI. The full variable domain, rest sourced from reference TRBV2 and TRBJ2-2, is EPEVTQTPSHQVTQMGQEVILRCVPISNHLYFYWYRQILGQKVEFLVSFYNNEISEKSEIFDDQFSVERPDGSNFTLKIRSTKLEDSAMYFCASRADRTNTGELFFGEGSRLTVL.

The chain couples TRBV7-9 to TRBJ2-7; maybe TRBD2 (6 bases). This CDR3 has 13 residues. The germline V gene has CDR1 SEHNR and CDR2 FQNEAQ (reference sequence). The V gene lost 5 bases and the J gene lost 3 bases, with 11 bases spanning the gap. This CDR3 reads CASSPGLYYEQYF. CDR3 sequence (DNA): TGTGCCAGCAGCCCGGGACTCTACTACGAGCAGTACTTC.

The chain links TRBV27 to TRBJ1-6; 10 nucleotides align to TRBD1. After removal of 2 bases from V and 6 bases from J, the junction contained 4 bases not matched to a gene. CDR1 and CDR2 from the germline V gene are MNHEY and SMNVEV (reference sequence). CDR3 size: 16 residues. For the CDR3, the DNA is TGTGCCAGCAGTTTAGCCGGGACAGGGGTTAATTCACCCCTCCACTTT. Translated, it gives CASSLAGTGVNSPLHF.

This chain links TRBV5-6 with TRBJ2-5; 10 bases are a match to TRBD1. J lost 5 bases, V lost 4 bases, and 11 bases had no gene match. This CDR3 region has 16 residues. CDR1 is SGHDT, CDR2 YYEEEE, per germline. This CDR3 reads CASSPDGTGDWETQYF. CDR3 nucleotides: TGTGCCAGCAGCCCCGACGGGACAGGGGATTGGGAGACCCAGTACTTC.

This clone is classed as medium-sized. This chain connects TRBV29-1 to TRBJ2-2; weak D call: TRBD1 (6 bases). The CDR3 has 14 residues. Between the trimmed V and J ends, which lost 7 bases and 6 bases, there was a span of 18 bases. Per germline, CDR1 SQVTM and CDR2 ANQGSEA. In DNA, the CDR3 is TGCAGCGCCGTGGACAGCGAGGAGTCCGGGGAGCTGTTTTTT. It yields the protein CSAVDSEESGELFF.

The genes are TRBV5-1 and TRBJ1-1, with TRBD1 matching 7 bases. Germline V gives CDR1 SGHRS, CDR2 YFSETQ. The CDR3 contains 17 residues. The J segment lost 3 bases and the V segment lost 4 bases, leaving 15 bases of the junction unmatched. CDR3 in amino acids: CASSPIPGTALYTEAFF. The CDR3 DNA is TGCGCCAGCAGCCCGATTCCCGGGACAGCCCTCTACACTGAAGCTTTCTTT.

The rearrangement links TRBV11-2 to TRBJ2-3; the D gene is possibly TRBD2 (7 bases). Trimming shortened V by 0 bases and J by 4 bases, and 11 bases separated the two germline ends. The CDR3 contains 15 residues. CDR1 is SGHAT, CDR2 FQNNGV, per germline. The CDR3 bases are TGTGCCAGCAGCTTAGATTCGGGGGGCCCAGATACGCAGTATTTT. Its protein product is CASSLDSGGPDTQYF.